A selection of T cell receptor beta chains follows, all from one sample in a study of blood T cells in healthy people across ages. TCRdb passed the 5' RACE reads through MiXCR, listing each CDR3 protein once. In the table there are about 1,600,000 distinct CDR3 sequences, about 43% of which are singletons. Sequencing input: blood. The receptor source for this set is a woman aged 18 to 35 in good health. Both conserved end residues are part of each CDR3. The D gene is left open where the match is weak. Only part of the rows carry a size: once, few, many, or a class if the clone is expanded.

d_gene	v_gene	abundance	len	j_gene	CDR3nt	CDR3aa
.	TRBV20-1	.	13	TRBJ1-2	TGCAGTGCTAGAGTTCAAACGGGGGGCGACTACACCTTC	CSARVQTGGDYTF
.	TRBV9	.	13	TRBJ2-1	TGTGCCAGCAGCGTAGGAGACCTCAATGAGCAGTTCTTC	CASSVGDLNEQFF
.	TRBV30	.	13	TRBJ1-1	TGTGCCTGGAGTGTGGCGGAGAACACTGAAGCTTTCTTT	CAWSVAENTEAFF
TRBD1	TRBV12-3/TRBV12-4	.	16	TRBJ1-5	TGTGCCAGCAGTTTAGCGGACAGGGAAGGCAATCAGCCCCAGCATTTT	CASSLADREGNQPQHF
TRBD2	TRBV7-9	few	15	TRBJ2-7	TGTGCCAGCAGCACGACTAGCGGGGCTACCTACGAGCAGTACTTC	CASSTTSGATYEQYF
TRBD1	TRBV6-2/TRBV6-3	few	14	TRBJ2-3	TGTGCCAGTGGGAGTACAGGGGTGAGAGATACGCAGTATTTT	CASGSTGVRDTQYF
.	TRBV11-3	few	15	TRBJ2-2	TGTGCCAGCAGCTTAGGCAGGGGAGGCACCGGGGAGCTGTTTTTT	CASSLGRGGTGELFF
.	TRBV20-1	.	16	TRBJ2-2	TGCAGTGCTAGCGACCTAGGGCACACTAACACCGGGGAGCTGTTTTTT	CSASDLGHTNTGELFF
TRBD2	TRBV6-1	.	18	TRBJ2-1	TGTGCCAGCAGTGAGCCGTCCATAGCGGGGCTCTCCTACAATGAGCAGTTCTTC	CASSEPSIAGLSYNEQFF
TRBD1	TRBV5-1	.	15	TRBJ2-7	TGCGCCAGCAGCTTGACCGGGACAGACATCTACGAGCAGTACTTC	CASSLTGTDIYEQYF
.	TRBV20-1	.	13	TRBJ2-5	TGCAGTGCTATGGCTCCCCTTTTGGAGACCCAGTACTTC	CSAMAPLLETQYF
TRBD1	TRBV4-1	.	16	TRBJ1-6	TGCGCCAGCAGCCAAGCTGACAGGGACTATAATTCACCCCTCCACTTT	CASSQADRDYNSPLHF
.	TRBV5-1	.	13	TRBJ2-1	TGCGCCAGCAGCTTGGGTGGCGGGCAGGAGCAGTTCTTC	CASSLGGGQEQFF
TRBD2	TRBV6-5	.	17	TRBJ2-7	TGTGCCAGCAGTTACTCACCGACTAGCGCAGAAAGCTACGAGCAGTACTTC	CASSYSPTSAESYEQYF
.	TRBV29-1	.	13	TRBJ1-1	TGCAGCGTTGTGGCCCCCGCGTCCACTGAAGCTTTCTTT	CSVVAPASTEAFF
TRBD1	TRBV6-1	.	18	TRBJ1-5	TGTGCCAGCAGAGGGACTAAGTTTTCAGGGGGTGGCAATCAGCCCCAGCATTTT	CASRGTKFSGGGNQPQHF
.	TRBV20-1	.	13	TRBJ2-1	TGCAGTGCCCCAGGACAGATTTACAATGAGCAGTTCTTC	CSAPGQIYNEQFF
.	TRBV29-1	.	13	TRBJ2-3	TGCAGCGTCCGGGGGCCTAGCACAGATACGCAGTATTTT	CSVRGPSTDTQYF
.	TRBV20-1	once	17	TRBJ1-5	TGCAGTGCTAGAGATGGCCTTAGGGAGGTGAGCAATCAGCCCCAGCATTTT	CSARDGLREVSNQPQHF
.	TRBV29-1	.	14	TRBJ1-2	TGCAGCGTAGGGCTAGAAGCGGGCAGGGGTGGCTACACCTTC	CSVGLEAGRGGYTF
TRBD2	TRBV2	few	15	TRBJ2-1	TGTGCCAGCAGTGATAAGCGGGAGGGCCTTAATGAGCAGTTCTTC	CASSDKREGLNEQFF
.	TRBV7-9	.	14	TRBJ2-7	TGTGCCAGCAGCTTAATCCCTAGCGCGGGTGAGCAGTACTTC	CASSLIPSAGEQYF
TRBD2	TRBV7-2	.	16	TRBJ2-1	TGTGCCAGCAGCCCCCCCGGCCTAGCGGGAGGATATGAGCAGTTCTTC	CASSPPGLAGGYEQFF
.	TRBV6-5	few	14	TRBJ1-2	TGTGCCAGCAGTTACGAGGGGGAGCGGTATGGCTACACCTTC	CASSYEGERYGYTF
.	TRBV9	.	15	TRBJ2-7	TGTGCCAGCAGCGTAGAAGGCAGGGGAGGCGACGAGCAGTACTTC	CASSVEGRGGDEQYF
TRBD2	TRBV25-1	.	17	TRBJ2-3	TGTGCCAGCAGTGAAGGGCGGTTCAGCGGGGGTGCCGATACGCAGTATTTT	CASSEGRFSGGADTQYF
TRBD1	TRBV6-1	.	15	TRBJ1-4	TGTGCCAGCAGTGAAGTCGCAGGGGGACAGGAAAAACTGTTTTTT	CASSEVAGGQEKLFF
.	TRBV27	few	14	TRBJ2-7	TGTGCCAGCAGTTTAATGGGGTTTGGGAACGAGCAGTACTTC	CASSLMGFGNEQYF
TRBD1	TRBV7-8	.	18	TRBJ2-6	TGTGCCAGCACCTCCGGACAGGGGTTCATCTCTGGGGCCAACGTCCTGACTTTC	CASTSGQGFISGANVLTF
.	TRBV6-6	.	11	TRBJ2-5	TGTGCCAGCAGAGCTAAAGAGACCCAGTACTTC	CASRAKETQYF
.	TRBV29-1	few	13	TRBJ2-5	TGCAGCGTCGAAGGAGGGGTCACGGTACTACCGTACTTC	CSVEGGVTVLPYF
TRBD2	TRBV20-1	many	17	TRBJ2-3	TGCAGTGCTAGATCCCCAACTAGCGTAACTAGCACAGATACGCAGTATTTT	CSARSPTSVTSTDTQYF
TRBD1	TRBV5-1	.	15	TRBJ2-7	TGCGCCAGCAGCTTGGTGTCGACAGGGCAATACGAGCAGTACTTC	CASSLVSTGQYEQYF
.	TRBV29-1	many	12	TRBJ2-3	TGCAGCGTTGAACAGTTCACAGATACGCAGTATTTT	CSVEQFTDTQYF
.	TRBV9	.	13	TRBJ1-6	TGTGCCAGCAGCGCCTTAGGGGAATCACCCCTCCACTTT	CASSALGESPLHF
.	TRBV4-1	.	15	TRBJ2-1	TGCGCCAGCAGCCTAGGGGGGAGTGACTACAATGAGCAGTTCTTC	CASSLGGSDYNEQFF
.	TRBV7-9	few	15	TRBJ2-3	TGTGCCAGCAGCTTCGCGGTCTCTGGCACAGATACGCAGTATTTT	CASSFAVSGTDTQYF
TRBD2	TRBV20-1	.	17	TRBJ2-1	TGCAGTGCTAGAGATGGGACTAGCGGGGGTGACTACAATGAGCAGTTCTTC	CSARDGTSGGDYNEQFF
.	TRBV7-9	.	15	TRBJ1-5	TGTGCCAGCAGCGGGGACGGGGGTCTGTTTGGGCCCCAGCATTTT	CASSGDGGLFGPQHF
TRBD2	TRBV19	.	17	TRBJ2-1	TGTGCCAGTAGTATAGGTCTAGCGGGAGGGATCGGCAATGAGCAGTTCTTC	CASSIGLAGGIGNEQFF
TRBD1	TRBV2	.	15	TRBJ1-5	TGTGCCAGCGGCACCGGGACAGGGGGCCATCAGCCCCAGCATTTT	CASGTGTGGHQPQHF
.	TRBV7-2	few	15	TRBJ1-4	TGTGCCAGCAGCTTAGCGCCTGTATGGGGTGAAAAACTGTTTTTT	CASSLAPVWGEKLFF
TRBD2	TRBV20-1	few	13	TRBJ2-7	TGCAGTGCTCTAGCGGGAAGCTCCTACGAGCAGTACTTC	CSALAGSSYEQYF
.	TRBV3-1	.	15	TRBJ2-2	TGTGCCAGCGGCCAAGATCGACGAGTCACCGGGGAGCTGTTTTTT	CASGQDRRVTGELFF
.	TRBV7-9	few	17	TRBJ2-6	TGTGCCAGCAGCTTAGGGAGAGGGGACTCTGGGGCCAACGTCCTGACTTTC	CASSLGRGDSGANVLTF
.	TRBV6-1	.	17	TRBJ1-6	TGTGCCAGCAGTCAAAGGACGGGAGACTCCTATAATTCACCCCTCCACTTT	CASSQRTGDSYNSPLHF
.	TRBV2	.	12	TRBJ1-2	TGTGCCAGCAGTGGCCAGGGACATGGCTACACCTTC	CASSGQGHGYTF
.	TRBV6-2/TRBV6-3	many	14	TRBJ2-3	TGTGCCAGCAGCGTAGCCCCTAGCACAGATACGCAGTATTTT	CASSVAPSTDTQYF